These T cell receptor beta chains were read from a single sample in a study of T cell repertoires in cytomegalovirus infection. TCRdb passed the reads through MiXCR, listing each CDR3 protein once. Seen here are 750,000 to 950,000 distinct CDR3 sequences, about 27% observed once, and the top ten hold 10% to 15%. Antigen specificity for these receptors is unknown. This sample comprised cultured CD8+ T cells from PBMCs, obtained from culture after CMV antigen stimulation. All receptors derive from a human donor in good health (CMV status not recorded). Some clones in this sample may be carry-over from other donors' samples. CDR3s include the opening cysteine and the closing phenylalanine or tryptophan. Each record gives: V gene, D gene, CDR3 length, J gene, clone size, CDR3 protein, CDR3 DNA. The D gene is left open where the match is weak. Size is stated for part of the rows, as once, few or many counts, or as a class when the clone is expanded.

v_gene: TRBV7-9
d_gene: .
len: 14
j_gene: TRBJ2-1
abundance: few
CDR3aa: CASSLLSGGDEQFF
CDR3nt: TGTGCCAGCAGCTTATTGTCAGGGGGGGATGAGCAGTTCTTC

v_gene: TRBV7-9
d_gene: .
len: 16
j_gene: TRBJ1-4
abundance: .
CDR3aa: CASSLVWAEGGEKLFF
CDR3nt: TGTGCCAGCAGCTTAGTCTGGGCAGAGGGGGGTGAAAAACTGTTTTTT

v_gene: TRBV7-2
d_gene: .
len: 15
j_gene: TRBJ2-3
abundance: .
CDR3aa: CASSLFRGATDTQYF
CDR3nt: TGTGCCAGCAGCTTATTTAGAGGGGCGACAGATACGCAGTATTTT

v_gene: TRBV7-9
d_gene: TRBD1
len: 13
j_gene: TRBJ1-2
abundance: many
CDR3aa: CASSPGGRGGYTF
CDR3nt: TGTGCCAGCAGCCCAGGGGGTAGAGGTGGCTACACCTTC

v_gene: TRBV28
d_gene: TRBD1
len: 14
j_gene: TRBJ1-2
abundance: few
CDR3aa: CASSEDRVIYGYTF
CDR3nt: TGTGCCAGCAGTGAGGACAGGGTTATCTATGGCTACACCTTC

v_gene: TRBV7-6
d_gene: .
len: 12
j_gene: TRBJ1-2
abundance: .
CDR3aa: CASSFQGSGYTF
CDR3nt: TGTGCCAGCAGTTTCCAGGGGTCTGGCTACACCTTC

v_gene: TRBV20-1
d_gene: TRBD2
len: 14
j_gene: TRBJ2-1
abundance: .
CDR3aa: CSARTSGGYNEQFF
CDR3nt: TGCAGTGCCCGGACTAGCGGGGGTTACAATGAGCAGTTCTTC

v_gene: TRBV2
d_gene: .
len: 11
j_gene: TRBJ2-3
abundance: .
CDR3aa: CATLRGDTQYF
CDR3nt: TGTGCCACCTTGAGGGGAGATACGCAGTATTTT

v_gene: TRBV12-3/TRBV12-4
d_gene: .
len: 14
j_gene: TRBJ1-6
abundance: .
CDR3aa: CASSLMGDNSPLHF
CDR3nt: TGTGCCAGCAGTTTAATGGGAGATAATTCACCCCTCCACTTT

v_gene: TRBV7-6
d_gene: .
len: 17
j_gene: TRBJ2-2
abundance: .
CDR3aa: CASSLSVGGGNTGELFF
CDR3nt: TGTGCTAGCAGCTTAAGCGTTGGAGGGGGGAACACCGGGGAGCTGTTTTTT

v_gene: TRBV4-2
d_gene: TRBD2
len: 16
j_gene: TRBJ2-3
abundance: .
CDR3aa: CASSQEAGEGTDTQYF
CDR3nt: TGTGCCAGCAGCCAAGAAGCGGGGGAAGGGACAGATACGCAGTATTTT

v_gene: TRBV5-1
d_gene: .
len: 15
j_gene: TRBJ2-3
abundance: many
CDR3aa: CASSLDRGATDTQYF
CDR3nt: TGCGCCAGCAGCTTGGATCGGGGGGCCACAGATACGCAGTATTTT

v_gene: TRBV6-5
d_gene: .
len: 13
j_gene: TRBJ2-1
abundance: few
CDR3aa: CASSYSSMNEQFF
CDR3nt: TGTGCCAGCAGTTACTCCTCAATGAATGAGCAGTTCTTC

v_gene: TRBV7-2
d_gene: TRBD1
len: 13
j_gene: TRBJ1-2
abundance: .
CDR3aa: CASSRRTGHGYTF
CDR3nt: TGTGCCAGCAGCCGAAGGACAGGGCATGGCTACACCTTC

v_gene: TRBV7-6
d_gene: TRBD2
len: 19
j_gene: TRBJ2-3
abundance: few
CDR3aa: CASSLLGPGLAGDTDTQYF
CDR3nt: TGTGCCAGCAGCTTATTGGGCCCGGGACTAGCGGGGGACACAGATACGCAGTATTTT

v_gene: TRBV11-2
d_gene: .
len: 12
j_gene: TRBJ1-6
abundance: few
CDR3aa: CASSLAGDPLHF
CDR3nt: TGTGCCAGCAGCTTAGCCGGTGATCCCCTCCACTTT

v_gene: TRBV7-9
d_gene: .
len: 17
j_gene: TRBJ1-5
abundance: many
CDR3aa: CASSLESTGDSNQPQHF
CDR3nt: TGTGCCAGCAGCTTAGAGTCTACGGGGGATAGCAATCAGCCCCAGCATTTT

v_gene: TRBV5-6
d_gene: .
len: 15
j_gene: TRBJ2-4
abundance: .
CDR3aa: CASSLGQSAKNIQYF
CDR3nt: TGTGCCAGCAGCTTGGGACAGTCGGCCAAAAACATTCAGTACTTC

v_gene: TRBV7-8
d_gene: .
len: 13
j_gene: TRBJ2-7
abundance: .
CDR3aa: CANRTGNLYEQYF
CDR3nt: TGTGCCAACAGGACGGGAAACCTGTACGAGCAGTACTTC

v_gene: TRBV6-2/TRBV6-3
d_gene: .
len: 15
j_gene: TRBJ2-5
abundance: few
CDR3aa: CASSPTLTGEETQYF
CDR3nt: TGTGCCAGCAGCCCGACCTTGACAGGCGAAGAGACCCAGTACTTC

v_gene: TRBV2
d_gene: TRBD1
len: 16
j_gene: TRBJ2-1
abundance: .
CDR3aa: CASSEAGGTGRNEQFF
CDR3nt: TGTGCCAGCAGTGAAGCGGGGGGGACAGGGCGGAATGAGCAGTTCTTC

v_gene: TRBV12-3/TRBV12-4
d_gene: .
len: 14
j_gene: TRBJ2-1
abundance: few
CDR3aa: CAINRDRNGDEQFF
CDR3nt: TGTGCCATCAACCGGGACCGAAACGGGGATGAGCAGTTCTTC

v_gene: TRBV2
d_gene: .
len: 19
j_gene: TRBJ1-2
abundance: .
CDR3aa: CASSERKTDPRKVEDGYTF
CDR3nt: TGTGCCAGCAGTGAAAGGAAGACAGATCCCAGGAAGGTCGAAGATGGCTACACCTTC

v_gene: TRBV7-6
d_gene: .
len: 13
j_gene: TRBJ2-3
abundance: .
CDR3aa: CASSTRQPDTQYF
CDR3nt: TGTGCCAGCAGCACCAGACAACCAGATACGCAGTATTTT